These 5 T cell receptor beta chains came from one sample sequenced in a study of T cells after yellow fever vaccination. A single record per CDR3 protein comes from TCRdb applying MiXCR to the 5' RACE reads. Of approximately 150,000 distinct CDR3 sequences in the sample, approximately 6% are singletons; the top ten hold 2.9%. The starting material was CD4+ T cells sorted from PBMCs, obtained on the day of the first yellow fever vaccination. These receptors were collected from a man aged 18-30 years who received the YFV17D yellow fever vaccine.

The chain combines TRBV12-5 with TRBJ2-1, with 7 bases identical to TRBD1. The CDR3 sequence is 15 residues long. Germline assignment: CDR1 LGHNT and CDR2 FRNRAP. The V segment lost 5 bases and the J segment 1 base; nucleotides outside the gene matches: 5. CDR3 region: CASGNRGESYNEQFF. The DNA of the CDR3 is TGTGCTAGTGGTAACAGGGGTGAGTCCTACAATGAGCAGTTCTTC.

The V gene is TRBV4-3, the J gene TRBJ2-2, with D unclear. Trimming left V 1 base short and J 6 bases short, with 15 bases between. The CDR3 length is 16 residues. Germline CDR1 reads LGHNA; CDR2 reads YSLEER. CDR3 residues: CASSQGNWVYPGELFF. CDR3 nucleotides: TGCGCCAGCAGCCAAGGGAACTGGGTATACCCCGGGGAGCTGTTTTTT.

This clonotype was detected a few times. The chain carries TRBV20-1 and TRBJ1-1, with D possibly being TRBD1 (5 bases). Trimming removed 3 bases from V and 0 bases from J, with 5 bases in between. The germline CDR1 and CDR2 sequences are DFQATT and SNEGSKA (reference sequence). The CDR3 spans 12 residues. CDR3 nucleotides: TGCAGTGCTAGGGGGCTGAACACTGAAGCTTTCTTT. It is translated as CSARGLNTEAFF.

The rearrangement uses TRBV4-3 and TRBJ2-6; D is unclear. CDR1 is LGHNA and CDR2 is YSLEER in the germline V gene. With 3 bases removed from V and 0 bases from J, the gap between germline ends came to 12 bases. The CDR3 spans 17 residues. This chain's CDR3 is CASSQTPGSSGANVLTF. CDR3 coding DNA: TGCGCCAGCAGCCAGACCCCAGGATCCTCTGGGGCCAACGTCCTGACTTTC.

The chain carries TRBV12-3 or TRBV12-4 and TRBJ2-3; 7 bases fit TRBD2. The CDR3 sequence is 14 residues long. Germline trimming cut 3 bases from V and 2 bases from J; bases unmatched to any gene: 2. Here the CDR3 DNA reads TGTGCCAGCAGTTTCGCGGGGGTCACAGATACGCAGTATTTT. It yields the protein CASSFAGVTDTQYF.